This is a list of T cell receptor beta chains from one sample in a study of blood T cell repertoires in COVID-19. Here immunoSEQ multiplex PCR was the method, and the copy in TCRdb shows in-frame clones only, minus some. Of roughly 83,000 clones in the sample, roughly 86% were seen once. Sequences were obtained from peripheral blood. Receptors were obtained from a man older than 75 with active or convalescent COVID-19. The conserved cysteine and the conserved F or W are not part of the CDR3 here.

cdr3_aa	v_call	j_call
ATSDPGGGRRDEQF	TRBV24-1	TRBJ2-1
ASSLATGFQETQY	TRBV11-2	TRBJ2-5
ASSFQGANTGELF	TRBV13	TRBJ2-2
ASSESSGRSPLH	TRBV10-1	TRBJ1-6
ASSPNNRYNEQF	TRBV18	TRBJ2-1
ASSQESGRADTQY	TRBV4-1	TRBJ2-3
ASSSTGLSTDTQY	TRBV6-4	TRBJ2-3
ASSSGVSFGELF	TRBV7-2	TRBJ2-2
ASSLGSGHRSYNSPLH	TRBV7-6	TRBJ1-6
ASWRPNYNEQF	TRBV12-2	TRBJ2-1